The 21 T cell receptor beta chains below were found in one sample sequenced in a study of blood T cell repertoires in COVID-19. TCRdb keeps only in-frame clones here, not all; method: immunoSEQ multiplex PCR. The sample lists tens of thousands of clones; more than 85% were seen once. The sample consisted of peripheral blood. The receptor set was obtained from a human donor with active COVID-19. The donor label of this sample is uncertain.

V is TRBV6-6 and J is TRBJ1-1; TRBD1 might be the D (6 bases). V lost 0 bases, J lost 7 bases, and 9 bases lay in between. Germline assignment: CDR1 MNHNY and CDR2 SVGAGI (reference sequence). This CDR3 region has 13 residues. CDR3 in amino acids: CASSYSAGVEAFF. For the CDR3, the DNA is TGTGCCAGCAGTTACTCGGCAGGGGTTGAAGCTTTCTTT.

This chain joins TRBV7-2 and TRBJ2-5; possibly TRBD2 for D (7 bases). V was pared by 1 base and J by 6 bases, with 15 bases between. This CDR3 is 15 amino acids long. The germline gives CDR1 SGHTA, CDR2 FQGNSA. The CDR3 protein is CASSLGGGGAKTQYF. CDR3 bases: TGTGCCAGCAGCTTAGGGGGAGGGGGGGCAAAGACCCAGTACTTC.

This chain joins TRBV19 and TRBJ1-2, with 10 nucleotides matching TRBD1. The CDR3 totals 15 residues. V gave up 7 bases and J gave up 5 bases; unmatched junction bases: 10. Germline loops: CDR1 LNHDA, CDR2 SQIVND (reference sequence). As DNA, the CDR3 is TGTGCCAGTACGGGGGCGCGGGACAGGGGTTATGGCTACACCTTC. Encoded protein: CASTGARDRGYGYTF.

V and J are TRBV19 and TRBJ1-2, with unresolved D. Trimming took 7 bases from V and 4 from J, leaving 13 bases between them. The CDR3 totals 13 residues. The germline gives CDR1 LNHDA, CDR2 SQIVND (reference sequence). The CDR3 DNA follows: TGTGCCAGTACGTATACAGCCGCCTATGGCTACACCTTC. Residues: CASTYTAAYGYTF.

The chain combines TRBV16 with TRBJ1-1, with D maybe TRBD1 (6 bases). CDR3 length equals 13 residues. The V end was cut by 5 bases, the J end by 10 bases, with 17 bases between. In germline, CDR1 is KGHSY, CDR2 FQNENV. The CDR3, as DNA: TGTGCCAGCAGCGCTCAGGGTAGAGGGGGAGCTTTCTTT. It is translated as CASSAQGRGGAFF.

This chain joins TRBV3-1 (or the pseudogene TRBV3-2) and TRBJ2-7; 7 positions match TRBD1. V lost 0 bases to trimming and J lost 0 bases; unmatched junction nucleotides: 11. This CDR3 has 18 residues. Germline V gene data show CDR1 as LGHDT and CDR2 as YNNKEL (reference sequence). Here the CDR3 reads CASSQDPRDRIISYEQYF. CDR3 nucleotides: TGTGCCAGCAGCCAAGATCCCCGGGACAGAATAATCTCCTACGAGCAGTACTTC.

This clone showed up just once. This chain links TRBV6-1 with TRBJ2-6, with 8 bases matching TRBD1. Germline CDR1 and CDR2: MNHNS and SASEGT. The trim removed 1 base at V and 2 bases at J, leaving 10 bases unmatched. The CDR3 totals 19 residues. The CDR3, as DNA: TGTGCCAGCAGTGAAGATGTGCCCCGCAGGGGGCCTGGGGCCAACGTCCTGACTTTC. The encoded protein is CASSEDVPRRGPGANVLTF.

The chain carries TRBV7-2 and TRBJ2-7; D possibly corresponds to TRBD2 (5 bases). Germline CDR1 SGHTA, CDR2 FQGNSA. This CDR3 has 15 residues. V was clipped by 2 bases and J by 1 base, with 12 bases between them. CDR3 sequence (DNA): TGTGCCAGCAGCTTAAGCCCGGACTTTTCCTACGAGCAGTACTTC. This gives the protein CASSLSPDFSYEQYF. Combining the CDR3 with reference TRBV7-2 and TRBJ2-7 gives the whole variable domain GAGVSQSPSNKVTEKGKDVELRCDPISGHTALYWYRQSLGQGLEFLIYFQGNSAPDKSGLPSDRFSAERTGGSVSTLTIQRTQQEDSAVYLCASSLSPDFSYEQYFGPGTRLTVT.

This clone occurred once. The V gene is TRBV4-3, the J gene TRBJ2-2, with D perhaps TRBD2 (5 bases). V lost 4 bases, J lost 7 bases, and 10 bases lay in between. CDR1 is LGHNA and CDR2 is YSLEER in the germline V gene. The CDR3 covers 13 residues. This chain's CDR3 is CASSPSEVGELFF. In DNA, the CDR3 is TGCGCCAGCAGCCCCTCGGAGGTCGGGGAGCTGTTTTTT.

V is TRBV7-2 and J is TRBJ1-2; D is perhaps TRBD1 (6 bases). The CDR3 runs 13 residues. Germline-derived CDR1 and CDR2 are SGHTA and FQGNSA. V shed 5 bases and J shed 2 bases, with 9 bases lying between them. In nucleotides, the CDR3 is TGTGCCAGCAGCCCCCAGGGGAACTATGGCTACACCTTC. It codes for CASSPQGNYGYTF. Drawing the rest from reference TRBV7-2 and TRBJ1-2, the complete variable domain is GAGVSQSPSNKVTEKGKDVELRCDPISGHTALYWYRQSLGQGLEFLIYFQGNSAPDKSGLPSDRFSAERTGGSVSTLTIQRTQQEDSAVYLCASSPQGNYGYTFGSGTRLTVV.

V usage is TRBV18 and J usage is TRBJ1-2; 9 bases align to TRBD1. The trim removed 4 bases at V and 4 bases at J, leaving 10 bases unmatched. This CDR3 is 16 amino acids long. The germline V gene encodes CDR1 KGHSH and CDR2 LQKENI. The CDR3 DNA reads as TGTGCCAGCTCACTCGGACAGGGGCAGAACGGCTATGGCTACACCTTC. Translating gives CASSLGQGQNGYGYTF.

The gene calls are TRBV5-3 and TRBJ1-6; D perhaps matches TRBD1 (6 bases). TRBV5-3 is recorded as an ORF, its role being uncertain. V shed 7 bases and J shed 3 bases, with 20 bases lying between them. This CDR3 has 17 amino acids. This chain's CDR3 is CARPRTGILVYNSPLHF. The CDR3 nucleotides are TGTGCCAGACCGCGAACAGGGATTTTGGTCTATAATTCACCCCTCCACTTT.

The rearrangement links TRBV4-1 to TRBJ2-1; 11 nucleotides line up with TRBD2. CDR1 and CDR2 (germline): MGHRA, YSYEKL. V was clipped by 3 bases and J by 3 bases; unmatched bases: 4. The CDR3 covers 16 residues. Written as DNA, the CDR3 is TGCGCCAGCAGCCATACTAGCGGGGGCCTCTACAATGAGCAGTTCTTC. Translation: CASSHTSGGLYNEQFF.

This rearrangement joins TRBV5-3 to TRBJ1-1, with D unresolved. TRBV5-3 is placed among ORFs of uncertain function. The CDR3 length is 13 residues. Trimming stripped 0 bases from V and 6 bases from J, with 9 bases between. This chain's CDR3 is CARSLAGKAEAFF. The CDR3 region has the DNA TGTGCCAGAAGCTTGGCGGGGAAGGCTGAAGCTTTCTTT.

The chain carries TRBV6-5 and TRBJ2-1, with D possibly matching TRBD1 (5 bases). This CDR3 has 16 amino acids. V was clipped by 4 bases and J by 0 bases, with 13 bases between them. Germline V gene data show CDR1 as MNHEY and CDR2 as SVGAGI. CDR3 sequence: CASSLTGLGSYNEQFF. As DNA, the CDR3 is TGTGCCAGCAGTTTAACAGGCTTGGGCTCCTACAATGAGCAGTTCTTC.

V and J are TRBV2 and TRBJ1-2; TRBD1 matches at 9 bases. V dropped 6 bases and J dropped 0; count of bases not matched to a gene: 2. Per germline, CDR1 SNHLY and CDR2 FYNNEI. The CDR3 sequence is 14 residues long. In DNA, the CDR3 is TGTGCCAGCAGACAGGGGGCCACTAACTATGGCTACACCTTC. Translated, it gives CASRQGATNYGYTF.

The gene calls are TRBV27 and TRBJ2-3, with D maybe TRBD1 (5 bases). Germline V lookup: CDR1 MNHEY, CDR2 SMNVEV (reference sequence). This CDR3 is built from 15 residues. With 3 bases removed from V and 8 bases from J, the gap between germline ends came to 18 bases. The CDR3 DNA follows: TGTGCCAGCAGTTTTCAGTTGGGGCTCGGCGGTACGCAGTATTTT. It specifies CASSFQLGLGGTQYF.

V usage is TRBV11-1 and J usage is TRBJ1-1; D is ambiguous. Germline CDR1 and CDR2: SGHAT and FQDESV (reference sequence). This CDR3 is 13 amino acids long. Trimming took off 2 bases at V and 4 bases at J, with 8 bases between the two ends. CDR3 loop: CASSLWERTEAFF. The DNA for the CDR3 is TGTGCCAGCAGCTTATGGGAGCGCACTGAAGCTTTCTTT. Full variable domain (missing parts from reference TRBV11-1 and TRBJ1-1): EAEVAQSPRYKITEKSQAVAFWCDPISGHATLYWYRQILGQGPELLVQFQDESVVDDSQLPKDRFSAERLKGVDSTLKIQPAELGDSAMYLCASSLWERTEAFFGQGTRLTVV.

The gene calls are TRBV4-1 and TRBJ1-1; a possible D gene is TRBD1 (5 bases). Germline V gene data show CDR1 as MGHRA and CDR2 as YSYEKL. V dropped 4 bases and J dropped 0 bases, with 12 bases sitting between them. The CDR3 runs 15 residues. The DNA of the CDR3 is TGCGCCAGCAGCCCCCTGACAGCGATGAACACTGAAGCTTTCTTT. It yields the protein CASSPLTAMNTEAFF.

The CDR3 loop is CASSLLGASGQGKGYTF. Here the CDR3 DNA reads TGTGCCAGCAGCCTCCTTGGGGCATCGGGACAGGGGAAAGGCTACACCTTC. The chain links TRBV5-6 to TRBJ1-2; 10 nucleotides line up with TRBD1. The germline CDR1 and CDR2 sequences are SGHDT and YYEEEE. The CDR3 length is 17 residues. J was trimmed by 8 bases and V by 4 bases; bases with no gene match: 17. Full variable domain (missing parts from reference TRBV5-6 and TRBJ1-2): DAGVTQSPTHLIKTRGQQVTLRCSPKSGHDTVSWYQQALGQGPQFIFQYYEEEERQRGNFPDRFSGHQFPNYSSELNVNALLLGDSALYLCASSLLGASGQGKGYTFGSGTRLTVV.

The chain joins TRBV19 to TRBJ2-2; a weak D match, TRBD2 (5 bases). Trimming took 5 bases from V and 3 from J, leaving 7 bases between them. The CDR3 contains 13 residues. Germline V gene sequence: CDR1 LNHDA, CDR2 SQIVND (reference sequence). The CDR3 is CASSPDYTGELFF. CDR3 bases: TGTGCCAGTAGTCCGGACTACACCGGGGAGCTGTTTTTT.